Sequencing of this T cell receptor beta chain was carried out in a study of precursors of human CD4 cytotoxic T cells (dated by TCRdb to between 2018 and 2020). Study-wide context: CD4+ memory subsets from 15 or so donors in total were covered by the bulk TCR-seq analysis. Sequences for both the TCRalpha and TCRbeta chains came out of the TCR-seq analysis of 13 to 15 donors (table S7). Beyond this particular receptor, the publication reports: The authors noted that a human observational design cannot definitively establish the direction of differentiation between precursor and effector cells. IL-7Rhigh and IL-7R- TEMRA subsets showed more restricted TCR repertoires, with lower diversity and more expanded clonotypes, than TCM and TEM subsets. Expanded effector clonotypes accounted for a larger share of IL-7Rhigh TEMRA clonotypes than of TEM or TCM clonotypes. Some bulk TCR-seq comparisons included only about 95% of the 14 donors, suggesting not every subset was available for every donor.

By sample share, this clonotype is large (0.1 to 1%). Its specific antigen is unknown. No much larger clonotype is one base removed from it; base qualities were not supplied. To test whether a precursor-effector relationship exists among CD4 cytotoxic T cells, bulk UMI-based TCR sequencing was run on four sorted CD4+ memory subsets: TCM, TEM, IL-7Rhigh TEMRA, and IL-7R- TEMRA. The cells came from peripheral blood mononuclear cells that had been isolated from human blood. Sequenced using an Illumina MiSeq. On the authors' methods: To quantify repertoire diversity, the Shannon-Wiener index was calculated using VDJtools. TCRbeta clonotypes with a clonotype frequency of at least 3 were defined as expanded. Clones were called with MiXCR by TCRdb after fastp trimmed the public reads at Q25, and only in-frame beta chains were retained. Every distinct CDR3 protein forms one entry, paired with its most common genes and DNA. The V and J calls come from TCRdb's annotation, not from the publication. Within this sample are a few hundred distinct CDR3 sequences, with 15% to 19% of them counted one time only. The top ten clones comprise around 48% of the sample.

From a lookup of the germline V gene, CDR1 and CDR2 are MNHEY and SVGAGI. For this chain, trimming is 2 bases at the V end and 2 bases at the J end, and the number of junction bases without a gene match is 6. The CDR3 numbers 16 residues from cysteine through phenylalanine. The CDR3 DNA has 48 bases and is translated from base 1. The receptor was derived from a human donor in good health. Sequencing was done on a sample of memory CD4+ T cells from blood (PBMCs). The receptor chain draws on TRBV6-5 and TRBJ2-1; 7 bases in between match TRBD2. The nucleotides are TGTGCCAGCAGTTACCGGGCTAGCGGTACCTACAATGAGCAGTTCTTC. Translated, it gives CASSYRASGTYNEQFF.